In this sample, the clone carrying this T cell receptor (beta chain) turned up a few times. The antigen is not known. This was the immunoSEQ v3 assay. Survey-level samples got 1.5 million to 2 million read pairs; deep-level samples got about 5-6 million. Profiled with immunoSEQ multiplex PCR; TCRdb holds only in-frame clones, not every one. The sample lists about 36,000 clones, over 70% occurring once. This sample was included in a study of TIL therapy for anti-PD-1-resistant metastatic lung cancer. The overall study: Progressing patients received lymphodepletion, expanded TIL infusion and IL-2. Median tumor mutation burden was under 1.9 mutations per megabase. Study-wide findings and caveats: The cohort had more treatment-naive, never-smoker and oncogene-addicted patients than typical.

Time point indicated: pre-treatment sample, taken before nivolumab and TIL therapy. Sequenced here: blood, sampled at baseline. The sequence was obtained from a person aged 25 to 85 with non-small cell lung cancer.

In DNA form, the CDR3 reads TGTGCCAGCAGGAGGGACAGGGCTGAACAATCTGCTTTCTTT. It translates to CASRRDRAEQSAFF. The rearrangement links TRBV6-6 to TRBJ1-1; the match to TRBD1 covers 9 bases. In germline, CDR1 is MNHNY, CDR2 SVGAGI (reference sequence). The CDR3 is 14 amino acids. V shed 6 bases and J 11 bases; nucleotides not matched to a gene: 13.